This TCR beta chain was observed in a study of blood T cell repertoires in COVID-19. Study summary: The samples span acute and convalescent COVID-19 from the United States, Italy and Spain. From T cells, B-cell-depleted T cells, or PBMCs came the material, which was cDNA or gDNA.

Trimming took off 1 base at V and 1 base at J, with 9 bases between the two ends. Germline lookup yields CDR1 LGHDT and CDR2 YNNKEL (reference sequence). This CDR3 is built from 15 residues. As originally analysed: Scientists estimated how many nucleated cells there were by amplifying reference gene primers. The repertoire was sequenced with immunoSEQ multiplex PCR; TCRdb's copy has only in-frame clones and lacks some. From that table come the V and J calls and clone size; the DNA was used to work out D and trimming. The top ten clones hold 2.5% to 4% of a sample with under 300,000 clones, around 79% of them seen once.

This chain joins TRBV3-1 (or the pseudogene TRBV3-2) and TRBJ2-3; no definite D call. This sequence originates from a woman over 75 with acute or convalescent COVID-19. The sequencing input was peripheral blood. DNA for the CDR3: TGTGCCAGCAGCCAAGGTGGGCCGGGCACAGATACGCAGTATTTT. It codes for CASSQGGPGTDTQYF.